This T cell receptor (beta chain) came from a study of vaccination and CD4 T cells after COVID-19 (dated by TCRdb to 2022 to 2024). For context, the study as a whole: SARS-CoV-2 positivity had been established in the convalescent patients by nasal swab PCR, and mild disease was recorded in nine or ten of these patients and severe disease in one. Two doses of either the Pfizer-BioNTech BNT162b2 vaccine (n=8) or the Moderna mRNA-1273 vaccine (n=2) were administered to participants. Post-COVID blood samples were collected from convalescent patients a median of around 100 days after diagnosis, with a range of about 35 to 161 days. Control cultures received a CEFX viral epitope pool as the positive control, an HIV-1 Nef peptide pool as the negative control, or no peptide. Post-vaccine blood samples were taken a median of approximately 70 days after the second vaccine dose, with a range of about 13 to 250 days. The convalescent cohort included six males and four females, with two Hispanic individuals, seven Caucasians, two Asians and one multiracial person. Overlapping spike peptide pools from SARS-CoV-2 and from the common cold coronaviruses HCoV-NL63, HCoV-OC43 and HCoV-229E were used as culture stimuli. In nine to eleven COVID-19 convalescent patients and 4 infection-naive healthy vaccine recipients, researchers compared the spike-specific CD4+ TCR repertoire from before mRNA vaccination with the repertoire from after. The paper as a whole reports these results and caveats: In convalescent patients, nearly all vaccine-specific clones (304 of 307) were found to be mono-reactive for SARS-CoV-2 spike rather than cross-reactive with common cold coronaviruses. In convalescent patients, a median around 89% of post-vaccine SARS-CoV-2-reactive clones were detected only after vaccination, suggesting vaccine-specific priming. The median count of SARS-CoV-2-reactive clonotypes went up from 20 to 25 after infection to 30 to 40 after vaccination, although the change was not significant. Only a relatively small number of convalescent patients were included in the study, and early timepoints following natural infection were not analyzed.

Trimming costs V 3 bases and J 2 bases, and their ends lie 11 bases apart. The germline V gene supplies CDR1 KGHSH and CDR2 LQKENI. Taken from cysteine to phenylalanine, the CDR3 has 15 residues. Left in the record is the CDR3 DNA by itself, 45 bases read in frame from the first base. The table lists this clonotype with a few counts. Its antigen is not yet known. The input lacks base qualities; no much larger clone sits a single base away. The treatment or condition label, read with the paper, signifies: approximately nine-day PBMC culture with coronavirus spike peptide pools or control peptides (ViraFEST assay). To expand antigen-specific T cells with peptide pools and then pick out the expanded clonotypes through TCR sequencing, the study relied on the ViraFEST assay. The convalescent patients' positive SARS-CoV-2 PCR tests were from March to December 2020, which was before the Alpha, Beta and Delta variants emerged in the United States. PBMCs were cultured at around 2.2 million per well in IMDM supplemented with roughly 5.2% human AB serum and around 10 IU/ml IL-2, with roughly 9.5 ug/ml peptide pools added. On days 3 and 7, half of the culture medium was replaced with fresh IL-2-containing medium. CD4+ T cells were isolated after 10 days of culture through negative selection using the EasySep CD4+ T cell isolation kit. PBMCs were separated from whole blood using Ficoll-Paque Plus gradient centrifugation and then either used fresh or cryopreserved at -140C. In general, triplicate wells were set up for every culture condition.

Preparation of the library involved PCR. DNA from cultured CD4+ T cells underwent TCR sequencing with the Oncomine TCR Beta short-read assay at the Johns Hopkins FTIC core. Genomic DNA was extracted from the cultured CD4+ T cells with the QIAamp micro DNA kit. Oncomine TCR Beta libraries from cultured CD4+ T cells were pooled using unique dual indexes and sequenced on an Illumina iSeq 100. In the source study's methods: Non-productive sequences were removed, and CDR3s not starting with C, not ending with F or W, or shorter than 7 amino acids were discarded. Antigen-specific clonotypes were identified with the MANAFEST web application by comparing peptide-stimulated wells with reference and other culture wells. An FDR below 0.05, an odds ratio above 5, and a productive frequency above 0.1% in at least two of three replicate wells were required for clones to be considered positive. Cross-reactive clonotypes were defined as significantly expanded in both SARS-CoV-2 spike wells and at least one common cold coronavirus spike condition. Levenshtein distances (stringdist) and unrooted phylogenetic trees (ape) in R version 3.6.1 were used to assess CDR3 homology. TCRdb itself trimmed the public reads at Q25 with fastp, ran MiXCR and retained productive beta chains. All rows with the same CDR3 protein become a single entry with the most common DNA and genes. The V and J calls follow TCRdb's processing rather than the paper's. The sample profile shows roughly 17,000 distinct CDR3 sequences; just under 55% of them were found once. The ten largest make up roughly 9.1% of the sample.

Sequencing was carried out using CD4+ T cells from blood, cultured in vitro. The source is a human donor who had recovered from COVID-19. The receptor chain draws on TRBV18 and TRBJ1-5; the D gene identity is not certain. The nucleotide sequence is TGTGCCAGCTCACCTCCCACCGGGGGCAATCAGCCCCAGCATTTT. Its translation reads: CASSPPTGGNQPQHF. With the portions outside the CDR3 filled from the reference TRBV18 and TRBJ1-5 genes, the complete variable region becomes NAGVMQNPRHLVRRRGQEARLRCSPMKGHSHVYWYRQLPEEGLKFMVYLQKENIIDESGMPKERFSAEFPKEGPSILRIQQVVRGDSAAYFCASSPPTGGNQPQHFGDGTRLSIL.